This T cell receptor beta chain was sequenced for a study of CD4 T cells in relation to SARS-CoV-2 and coronaviruses. Study as a whole: PBMCs were cultured with antigen for over nine days before TCR beta sequencing.

Measured with immunoSEQ multiplex PCR; TCRdb has only the in-frame clones, and not every one. The repertoire includes around 29,000 clones, around 80% of them detected once, and about 15% sits in the top ten. This clone was counted once. Its cognate antigen is unknown. Before the COVID-19 pandemic, during about 2010-2018, CD4+ T cells were taken from unexposed donors. CD4+ T cells were isolated from the cells after more than nine days of culture. Unexposed-donor CD4+ T cells were probed with SARS-CoV-2 S/N and four cold-coronavirus spikes, cells permitting. Sample: CD4+ T cells from PBMCs, cultured in vitro. The sequence was obtained from a human donor in good health.

In DNA, the CDR3 is TGTGCCAGCAGCCCAGCCCCTGCCTCTGGAAACACCATATATTTT. Its protein product is CASSPAPASGNTIYF. The chain combines TRBV9 with TRBJ1-3; the D is unclear. This CDR3 has 15 residues. With 4 bases removed from V and 0 bases from J, the gap between germline ends came to 11 bases. Germline lookup yields CDR1 SGDLS and CDR2 YYNGEE. The full variable domain, its missing parts supplied by reference TRBV9 and TRBJ1-3, is DSGVTQTPKHLITATGQRVTLRCSPRSGDLSVYWYQQSLDQGLQFLIQYYNGEERAKGNILERFSAQQFPDLHSELNLSSLELGDSALYFCASSPAPASGNTIYFGEGSWLTVV.